This T cell receptor beta chain was sequenced during a study of blood T cells in healthy people across ages. The V gene's germline CDR1 is SQVTM and CDR2 ANQGSEA. CDR3 length: 12 amino acids. Deletions cut 3 bases from V and 6 bases from J, with 11 bases between. A second roughly 6 to 12 cycle PCR used barcoded and J-beta primers. TCRdb re-analysed the 5' RACE reads in MiXCR, keeping a single row per CDR3 protein. The repertoire holds 700,000 to 850,000 distinct CDR3 sequences, with about 53% as singletons. Source material: blood. The V gene is TRBV29-1, the J gene TRBJ1-2, with D tentatively TRBD1 (5 bases). The sequence came from an elderly man in good health. The CDR3 loop reads CSVDLGGDGYTF. DNA of the CDR3: TGCAGCGTTGATTTGGGGGGAGATGGCTACACCTTC. Supplemented by reference TRBV29-1 and TRBJ1-2, the full variable domain reads SAVISQKPSRDICQRGTSLTIQCQVDSQVTMMFWYRQQPGQSLTLIATANQGSEATYESGFVIDKFPISRPNLTFSTLTVSNMSPEDSSIYLCSVDLGGDGYTFGSGTRLTVV.